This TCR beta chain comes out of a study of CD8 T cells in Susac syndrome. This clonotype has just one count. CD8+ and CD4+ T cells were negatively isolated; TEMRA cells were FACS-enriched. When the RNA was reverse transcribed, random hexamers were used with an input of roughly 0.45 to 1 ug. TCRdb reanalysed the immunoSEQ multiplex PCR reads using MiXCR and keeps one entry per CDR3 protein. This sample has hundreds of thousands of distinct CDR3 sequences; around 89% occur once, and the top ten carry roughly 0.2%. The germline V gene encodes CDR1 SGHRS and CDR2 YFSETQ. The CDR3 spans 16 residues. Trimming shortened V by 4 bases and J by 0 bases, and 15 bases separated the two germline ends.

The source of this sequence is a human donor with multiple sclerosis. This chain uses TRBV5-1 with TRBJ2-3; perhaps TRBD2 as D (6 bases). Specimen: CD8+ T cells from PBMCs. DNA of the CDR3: TGCGCCAGCAGCCCGCCCGGGACTCCCAGCACAGATACGCAGTATTTT. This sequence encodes CASSPPGTPSTDTQYF.